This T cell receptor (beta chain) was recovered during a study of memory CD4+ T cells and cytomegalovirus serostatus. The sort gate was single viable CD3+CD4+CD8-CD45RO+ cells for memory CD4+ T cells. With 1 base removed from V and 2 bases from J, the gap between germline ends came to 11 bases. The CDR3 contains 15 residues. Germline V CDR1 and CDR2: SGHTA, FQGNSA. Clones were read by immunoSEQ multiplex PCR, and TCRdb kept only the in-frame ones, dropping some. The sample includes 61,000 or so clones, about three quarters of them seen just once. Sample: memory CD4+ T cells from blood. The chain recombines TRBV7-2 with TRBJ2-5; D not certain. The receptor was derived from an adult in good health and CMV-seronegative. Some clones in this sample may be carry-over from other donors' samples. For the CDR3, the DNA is TGTGCCAGCAGCTTAGTAGCATCTTTTCAAGAGACCCAGTACTTC. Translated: CASSLVASFQETQYF.